The 26 T cell receptor beta chains reported below all come from one sample, sequenced in a study of cytomegalovirus exposure and HLA in healthy donors. Both 60 Vbeta primers and 13 Jbeta primers went into the PCR. The data were produced by immunoSEQ multiplex PCR, yet TCRdb's version contains in-frame clones alone and is incomplete. The table records about 96,000 clones, about four fifths of them present only once. Sample: PBMCs. These TCRs come from a female donor in good health and CMV-seropositive.

The chain links TRBV9 to TRBJ2-7; 7 bases line up with TRBD2. The CDR3 is 14 residues long. Germline assignment: CDR1 SGDLS and CDR2 YYNGEE. J was trimmed by 4 bases and V by 0 bases; bases with no gene match: 4. Written as DNA, the CDR3 is TGTGCCAGCAGCGTAGGGCCGGGAGGATACGAGCAGTACTTC. Translated: CASSVGPGGYEQYF.

This rearrangement joins TRBV18 to TRBJ1-6; D is possibly TRBD1 (5 bases). CDR1 is KGHSH, CDR2 LQKENI, per germline. The CDR3 is 15 amino acids. V was pared by 3 bases and J by 3 bases, with 9 bases between. The chain's CDR3 is CASSPTDHYNSPLHF. The DNA of the CDR3 is TGTGCCAGCTCACCGACAGACCACTATAATTCACCCCTCCACTTT. Based on the CDR3 plus reference TRBV18 and TRBJ1-6, the full variable domain is NAGVMQNPRHLVRRRGQEARLRCSPMKGHSHVYWYRQLPEEGLKFMVYLQKENIIDESGMPKERFSAEFPKEGPSILRIQQVVRGDSAAYFCASSPTDHYNSPLHFGNGTRLTVT.

The chain recombines TRBV4-1 with TRBJ2-1; 8 nucleotides line up with TRBD1. V shed 3 bases, J shed 9 bases, and the junction held 13 bases outside the gene matches. Germline V gives CDR1 MGHRA, CDR2 YSYEKL. This CDR3 comprises 16 residues. The DNA for the CDR3 is TGCGCCAGCAGCCAGGGGCAGGGGGCGAACTATGGTGAGCAGTTCTTC. It encodes CASSQGQGANYGEQFF.

V and J are TRBV10-3 and TRBJ1-1; D is unresolved. The V gene's germline CDR1 is ENHRY and CDR2 SYGVKD. The CDR3 totals 16 residues. The germline V and J ends were trimmed by 4 bases and 0 bases, with 15 bases remaining between them. This CDR3 is CAISALALDMNTEAFF. For the CDR3, the DNA is TGTGCCATCAGTGCTTTGGCATTAGACATGAACACTGAAGCTTTCTTT.

This clone came up a few times. For the CDR3, the DNA is TGTGCCAGCAGTTACGGGAGCTCCTATAATTCACCCCTCCACTTT. This encodes CASSYGSSYNSPLHF. V is TRBV6-5 and J is TRBJ1-6; D not certain. CDR3 length equals 15 residues. Looked up from germline, CDR1 is MNHEY and CDR2 is SVGAGI. Deletions cut 2 bases from V and 0 bases from J, with 5 bases between.

The V and J genes are TRBV6-6 and TRBJ1-3; 7 bases are a match to TRBD1. Germline CDR1 MNHNY, CDR2 SVGAGI (reference sequence). After removal of 8 bases from V and 8 bases from J, the junction contained 15 bases not matched to a gene. The CDR3 is made up of 15 amino acids. CDR3 loop: CASAAHGTDQDTIYF. CDR3 nucleotide sequence: TGTGCCAGCGCCGCTCACGGGACAGATCAGGACACCATATATTTT.

The gene calls are TRBV19 and TRBJ1-4; 8 positions agree with TRBD1. The V segment lost 5 bases and the J segment 3 bases; nucleotides outside the gene matches: 2. Germline V CDR1 and CDR2: LNHDA, SQIVND (reference sequence). This CDR3 is built from 14 residues. Here the CDR3 reads CASSRGQANEKLFF. DNA of the CDR3: TGTGCCAGTAGTCGGGGACAGGCTAATGAAAAACTGTTTTTT. The entire variable domain, with the rest obtained from reference TRBV19 and TRBJ1-4, is as follows: DGGITQSPKYLFRKEGQNVTLSCEQNLNHDAMYWYRQDPGQGLRLIYYSQIVNDFQKGDIAEGYSVSREKKESFPLTVTSAQKNPTAFYLCASSRGQANEKLFFGSGTQLSVL.

This rearrangement joins TRBV28 to TRBJ1-1, with 7 positions matching TRBD1. The CDR3 loop spans 13 amino acids. Germline V lookup: CDR1 MDHEN, CDR2 SYDVKM. V dropped 5 bases and J dropped 7; count of bases not matched to a gene: 7. CDR3 sequence: CASSLTGDFEAFF. CDR3 DNA: TGTGCCAGCAGTCTCACAGGGGACTTTGAAGCTTTCTTT. The full variable domain, rest sourced from reference TRBV28 and TRBJ1-1, is DVKVTQSSRYLVKRTGEKVFLECVQDMDHENMFWYRQDPGLGLRLIYFSYDVKMKEKGDIPEGYSVSREKKERFSLILESASTNQTSMYLCASSLTGDFEAFFGQGTRLTVV.

V usage is TRBV29-1 and J usage is TRBJ2-7, with D uncertain. CDR1 and CDR2 from the germline V gene are SQVTM and ANQGSEA. Trimming left V 5 bases short and J 1 base short, with 12 bases between. The CDR3 spans 13 residues. CDR3 protein: CSVYSTISYEQYF. Written as DNA, the CDR3 is TGCAGCGTTTACAGTACGATATCCTACGAGCAGTACTTC.

The rearrangement uses TRBV4-1 and TRBJ2-1; D may be TRBD2 (5 bases). Between the trimmed V and J ends, which lost 0 bases and 2 bases, there was a span of 11 bases. The CDR3 is 16 residues long. Germline CDR1 reads MGHRA; CDR2 reads YSYEKL. CDR3 region: CASSQELRAAYNEQFF. In DNA form, the CDR3 reads TGCGCCAGCAGCCAAGAACTTAGAGCGGCCTACAATGAGCAGTTCTTC.

The chain joins TRBV29-1 to TRBJ1-2; 8 positions agree with TRBD1. This CDR3 region has 11 residues. Trimming removed 4 bases from V and 6 bases from J; junction bases left unmatched: 1. Germline-derived CDR1 and CDR2 are SQVTM and ANQGSEA. The CDR3, as DNA: TGCAGCGTTGGACAGGGGCATGGCTACACCTTC. Protein: CSVGQGHGYTF.

The V call is TRBV7-3, the J call TRBJ2-1, with TRBD2 matching over 11 bases. Germline CDR1 reads SGHTA; CDR2 reads FQGTGA. This CDR3 spans 16 amino acids. V dropped 2 bases and J dropped 8; count of bases not matched to a gene: 8. The CDR3 sequence is CASSLVGTSGSYEQFF. Here the CDR3 DNA reads TGTGCCAGCAGCTTAGTGGGAACTAGCGGGAGCTATGAGCAGTTCTTC.

A few counts support this clone. V usage is TRBV7-9 and J usage is TRBJ2-7; TRBD1 matches 10 bases. Losses at the gene ends were 4 bases for V and 3 bases for J; bases not matched to a gene: 3. From germline, CDR1 is SEHNR and CDR2 FQNEAQ (reference sequence). The CDR3 covers 14 residues. CDR3 in amino acids: CASSSGDRGYEQYF. CDR3 nucleotides: TGTGCCAGCAGCTCCGGGGACAGGGGCTACGAGCAGTACTTC.

The chain employs TRBV7-2 and TRBJ1-2, with a possible D match to TRBD1 (6 bases). Germline CDR1 reads SGHTA; CDR2 reads FQGNSA. Trimming cost V 4 bases and J 11 bases, with 14 bases left between them. The length of the CDR3 is 12 residues. CDR3 nucleotide sequence: TGTGCCAGCAGCTCGGACAGCTGGAAATACACCTTC. This translates into CASSSDSWKYTF.

This sequence joins TRBV27 and TRBJ2-2; D ambiguous. The CDR3 spans 13 residues. The V gene lost 1 base and the J gene lost 6 bases, with 6 bases spanning the gap. The germline V gene has CDR1 MNHEY and CDR2 SMNVEV (reference sequence). CDR3 coding DNA: TGTGCCAGCAGTTTATTTCCGGCCGGGGAGCTGTTTTTT. Translating gives CASSLFPAGELFF.

This chain links TRBV11-2 with TRBJ2-7; TRBD1 matches at 7 bases. Trimming at V came to 2 bases and at J to 3 bases, leaving 10 bases not matched to a gene. The CDR3 is 16 residues long. CDR1 is SGHAT and CDR2 is FQNNGV in the germline V gene. CDR3 amino acids: CASSLSLNRGLYEQYF. The CDR3 DNA reads as TGTGCCAGCAGCTTAAGCCTAAACAGGGGCCTCTACGAGCAGTACTTC.

This clone was detected once. This rearrangement joins TRBV5-1 to TRBJ2-5, with 12 bases that match TRBD2. Germline values: CDR1 SGHRS, CDR2 YFSETQ. This CDR3 spans 17 amino acids. Trimming removed 1 base from V and 1 base from J; junction bases left unmatched: 5. The CDR3 sequence: CASSLLPGLAGQETQYF. CDR3 nucleotide sequence: TGCGCCAGCAGCTTGCTTCCGGGACTAGCGGGCCAAGAGACCCAGTACTTC. The variable domain in full, completed from reference TRBV5-1 and TRBJ2-5, reads KAGVTQTPRYLIKTRGQQVTLSCSPISGHRSVSWYQQTPGQGLQFLFEYFSETQRNKGNFPGRFSGRQFSNSRSEMNVSTLELGDSALYLCASSLLPGLAGQETQYFGPGTRLLVL.

This clone was seen just once. V usage is TRBV30 and J usage is TRBJ1-4; 9 bases are shared with TRBD1. Germline assignment: CDR1 GTSNPN and CDR2 SVGIG (reference sequence). This CDR3 region has 15 residues. J lost 5 bases, V lost 1 base, and 5 bases had no gene match. CDR3 coding DNA: TGTGCCTGGAGTGGAGGGGGGACAGGGAATGAAAAACTGTTTTTT. It yields the protein CAWSGGGTGNEKLFF.

The chain is built from TRBV7-8 and TRBJ1-2; D not resolved. Germline V gene lookup returns CDR1 SGHVS and CDR2 FQNEAQ. Between the trimmed V and J ends, which lost 3 bases and 1 base, there was a span of 3 bases. CDR3 size: 12 residues. CDR3 DNA sequence: TGTGCCAGCAGCTTTAGTAACTATGGCTACACCTTC. As protein: CASSFSNYGYTF.

This clone was seen a handful of times. V and J are TRBV6-1 and TRBJ1-2; TRBD1 matches 8 bases. Trimming removed 9 bases from V and 2 bases from J; junction bases left unmatched: 8. Germline assignment: CDR1 MNHNS and CDR2 SASEGT. This CDR3 is built from 14 residues. CDR3 loop: CASTRQGQNYGYTF. DNA for the CDR3: TGTGCCAGTACCAGACAGGGGCAAAACTATGGCTACACCTTC.

The chain is built from TRBV19 and TRBJ2-1, with D possibly matching TRBD1 (5 bases). The V gene lost 6 bases and the J gene lost 2 bases, with 14 bases spanning the gap. CDR3 length: 15 amino acids. CDR1 and CDR2 from the germline V gene are LNHDA and SQIVND (reference sequence). In DNA, the CDR3 is TGTGCCAGTAGCCCCAGGGTAGAAGCCTACAATGAGCAGTTCTTC. Residues: CASSPRVEAYNEQFF.

The chain is built from TRBV18 and TRBJ2-3; D is possibly TRBD1 (6 bases). Germline lookup yields CDR1 KGHSH and CDR2 LQKENI. CDR3 length: 13 amino acids. V was cut by 5 bases and J by 4 bases, with 10 bases left in between. Written as DNA, the CDR3 is TGTGCCAGCTCAACGTCAGGGGCAGATACGCAGTATTTT. Protein: CASSTSGADTQYF.

This clone was counted a few times. J is TRBJ1-6 and V is TRBV9, with a possible D match to TRBD1 (6 bases). The V gene lost 4 bases and the J gene lost 7 bases, with 15 bases spanning the gap. The CDR3 has 15 residues. Germline V gene lookup returns CDR1 SGDLS and CDR2 YYNGEE. DNA of the CDR3: TGTGCCAGCAGCAGAGGGGGGGCGAGCAATTCACCCCTCCACTTT. Its translation: CASSRGGASNSPLHF.

The chain recombines TRBV18 with TRBJ1-1; 7 nucleotides line up with TRBD1. V lost 4 bases and J lost 7; bases outside the gene matches: 3. The germline gives CDR1 KGHSH, CDR2 LQKENI. The length of the CDR3 is 12 residues. CDR3 bases: TGTGCCAGCTCACGCCGGGACAGTGAAGCTTTCTTT. It yields the protein CASSRRDSEAFF.

This sequence joins TRBV28 and TRBJ1-2; possibly TRBD1 for D (6 bases). CDR1 is MDHEN, CDR2 SYDVKM, per germline. With 6 bases removed from V and 3 bases from J, the gap between germline ends came to 17 bases. The CDR3 is 15 amino acids. The CDR3 here is CASSRTGIPYYGYTF. CDR3 bases: TGTGCCAGCAGCCGTACAGGGATCCCCTACTATGGCTACACCTTC.

Only one count was recorded for this clone. The V call is TRBV5-1, the J call TRBJ1-1; 8 nucleotides agree with TRBD1. Germline lookup yields CDR1 SGHRS and CDR2 YFSETQ. J lost 10 bases, V lost 4 bases, and 3 bases had no gene match. The CDR3 is 11 residues long. This CDR3 is CASSADRVAFF. CDR3 nucleotide sequence: TGCGCCAGCAGCGCGGACAGGGTAGCTTTCTTT.